The sequence of this TCR beta chain was determined in a study of blood T cell repertoires in COVID-19. Data came from immunoSEQ multiplex PCR; TCRdb stores just in-frame clones and leaves some out. The repertoire holds some 70,000 clones, with over 75% as singletons. The CDR3 sequence is 14 residues long. The trim removed 10 bases at V and 6 bases at J, leaving 9 bases unmatched. Germline assignment: CDR1 MDHEN and CDR2 SYDVKM. The TCR was taken from a man in his forties or fifties with active COVID-19. Sequenced input: peripheral blood. The chain links TRBV28 to TRBJ1-6; 7 nucleotides align to TRBD1. Here the CDR3 DNA reads TGTGCCACCCGAGGACAGGTGACTAATTCACCCCTCCACTTT. It encodes CATRGQVTNSPLHF.